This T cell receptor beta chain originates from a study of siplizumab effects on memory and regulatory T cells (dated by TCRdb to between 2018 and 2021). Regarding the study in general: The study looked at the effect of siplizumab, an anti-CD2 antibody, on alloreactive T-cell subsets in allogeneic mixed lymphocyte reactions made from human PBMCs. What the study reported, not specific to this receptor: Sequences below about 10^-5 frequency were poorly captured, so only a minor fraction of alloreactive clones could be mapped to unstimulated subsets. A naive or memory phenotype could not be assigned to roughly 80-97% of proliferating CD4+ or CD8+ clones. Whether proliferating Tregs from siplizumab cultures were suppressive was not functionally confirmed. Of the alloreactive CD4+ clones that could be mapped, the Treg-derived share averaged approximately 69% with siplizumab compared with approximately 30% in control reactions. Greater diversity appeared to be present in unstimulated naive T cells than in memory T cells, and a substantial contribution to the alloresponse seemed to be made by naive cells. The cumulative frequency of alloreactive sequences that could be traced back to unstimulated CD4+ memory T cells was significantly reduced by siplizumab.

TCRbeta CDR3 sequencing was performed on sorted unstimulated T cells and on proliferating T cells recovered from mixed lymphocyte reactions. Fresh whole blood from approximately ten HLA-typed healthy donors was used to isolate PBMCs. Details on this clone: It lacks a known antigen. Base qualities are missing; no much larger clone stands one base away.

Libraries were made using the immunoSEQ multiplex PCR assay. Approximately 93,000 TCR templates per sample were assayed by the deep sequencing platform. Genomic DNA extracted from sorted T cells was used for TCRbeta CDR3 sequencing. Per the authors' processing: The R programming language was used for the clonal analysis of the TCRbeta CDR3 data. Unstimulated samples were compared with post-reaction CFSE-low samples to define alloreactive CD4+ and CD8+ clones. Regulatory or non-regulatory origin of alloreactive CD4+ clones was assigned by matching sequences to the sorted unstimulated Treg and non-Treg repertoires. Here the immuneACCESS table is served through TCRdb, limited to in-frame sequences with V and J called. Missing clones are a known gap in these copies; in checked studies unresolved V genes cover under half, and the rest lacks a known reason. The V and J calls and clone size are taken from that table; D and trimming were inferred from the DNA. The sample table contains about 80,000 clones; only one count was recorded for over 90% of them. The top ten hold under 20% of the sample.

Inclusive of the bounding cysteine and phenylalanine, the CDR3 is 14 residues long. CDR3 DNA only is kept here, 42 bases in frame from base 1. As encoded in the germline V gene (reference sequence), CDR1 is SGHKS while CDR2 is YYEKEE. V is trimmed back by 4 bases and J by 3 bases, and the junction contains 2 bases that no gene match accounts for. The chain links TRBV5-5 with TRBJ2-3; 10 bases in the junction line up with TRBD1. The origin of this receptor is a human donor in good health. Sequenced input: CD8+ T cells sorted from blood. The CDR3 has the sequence CASSPGQGTDTQYF. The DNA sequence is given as TGTGCCAGCAGCCCGGGACAGGGGACAGATACGCAGTATTTT.